One and the same sample provided the 22 T cell receptor beta chains below, sequenced in a study of cytomegalovirus exposure and HLA in healthy donors. The PCR employed 60 Vbeta primers together with 13 Jbeta primers. Only in-frame clones appear in the TCRdb table, and some are missing; sequencing was by immunoSEQ multiplex PCR. The repertoire holds roughly 150,000 clones, with roughly 85% as singletons. The specimen was PBMCs. Source of these receptors: a male donor in good health and CMV-seronegative.

The rearrangement uses TRBV5-1 and TRBJ2-2; the match to TRBD1 covers 12 bases. Germline CDR1 is SGHRS and CDR2 is YFSETQ. V was clipped by 4 bases and J by 7 bases; unmatched bases: 8. This CDR3 contains 16 residues. DNA of the CDR3: TGCGCCAGCAGCCCTCAAGGGACAGGGGGCGGCGGGGAGCTGTTTTTT. Translating gives CASSPQGTGGGGELFF. The complete variable domain, with remaining parts taken from reference TRBV5-1 and TRBJ2-2, reads KAGVTQTPRYLIKTRGQQVTLSCSPISGHRSVSWYQQTPGQGLQFLFEYFSETQRNKGNFPGRFSGRQFSNSRSEMNVSTLELGDSALYLCASSPQGTGGGGELFFGEGSRLTVL.

The CDR3 region is CASSDRGRGYGYTF. In DNA form, the CDR3 reads TGTGCCAGCAGTGACAGGGGGCGCGGGTATGGCTACACCTTC. This chain connects TRBV2 to TRBJ1-2, with 8 bases matching TRBD1. V lost 3 bases, J lost 5 bases, and 5 bases stayed unmatched. There are 14 residues in the CDR3. The germline V gene has CDR1 SNHLY and CDR2 FYNNEI.

The CDR3 DNA follows: TGTGCCAGCAGTGAGGTTCAGGGGCAGACCCAGTACTTC. It yields the protein CASSEVQGQTQYF. The rearrangement uses TRBV6-4 and TRBJ2-5, with a tentative D call TRBD1 (6 bases). V lost 3 bases to trimming and J lost 6 bases, with 11 bases between them. Germline CDR1 MRHNA, CDR2 SNTAGT. The CDR3 is made up of 13 amino acids.

This clone was seen a single time. The DNA of the CDR3 is TGTGCTAGTGGTTTGAGTGGACTAGCGTCTGCGGGCGAGCAGTACTTC. Its protein is CASGLSGLASAGEQYF. The chain recombines TRBV12-5 with TRBJ2-7, with 9 bases identical to TRBD2. Germline loops: CDR1 LGHNT, CDR2 FRNRAP. The CDR3 consists of 16 residues. V shed 2 bases, J shed 6 bases, and the junction held 11 bases outside the gene matches.

The chain couples TRBV7-9 to TRBJ2-3; D perhaps matches TRBD2 (5 bases). The CDR3 runs to 16 residues. Per germline, CDR1 SEHNR and CDR2 FQNEAQ (reference sequence). Trimming removed 1 base at V and 0 bases at J, with 11 bases between. The CDR3 nucleotides read TGTGCCAGCAGCTTAGTTGCGGGCGCCAGCACAGATACGCAGTATTTT. Translated: CASSLVAGASTDTQYF.

The rearrangement links TRBV5-4 to TRBJ2-7; 7 positions match TRBD2. The CDR3 is 16 residues long. V gave up 0 bases and J gave up 2 bases; unmatched junction bases: 8. The germline CDR1 and CDR2 sequences are SGHNT and YYREEE (reference sequence). The CDR3 DNA is TGTGCCAGCAGCTTGGATGGTGGGGGGAGGGCCTACGAGCAGTACTTC. It encodes CASSLDGGGRAYEQYF.

V gene TRBV7-8 combines with J gene TRBJ1-4; D remains unclear. This CDR3 region has 14 residues. Germline loops: CDR1 SGHVS, CDR2 FQNEAQ. V lost 6 bases and J lost 8, with 16 bases in between. CDR3 protein: CASSSDGVGEKLFF. DNA of the CDR3: TGTGCCAGCAGTTCGGACGGGGTTGGGGAAAAACTGTTTTTT.

The chain joins TRBV18 to TRBJ1-1, with D tentatively TRBD1 (6 bases). V lost 5 bases and J 1 base, leaving 14 bases between the germline ends. Germline V gene sequence: CDR1 KGHSH, CDR2 LQKENI. The CDR3 sequence is 15 residues long. Here the CDR3 reads CASSTTGTQNTEAFF. The CDR3 coding sequence is TGTGCCAGCTCAACAACCGGGACACAGAACACTGAAGCTTTCTTT.

V usage is TRBV5-4 and J usage is TRBJ2-5; the match to TRBD2 covers 15 bases. CDR3 length equals 16 residues. Germline V gene lookup returns CDR1 SGHNT and CDR2 YYREEE (reference sequence). Trimming cost V 2 bases and J 5 bases; bases outside gene matches: 4. CDR3 nucleotide sequence: TGTGCCAGCAGCTTACGGACTAGCGGGGGGGGCGAGACCCAGTACTTC. It codes for CASSLRTSGGGETQYF.

The chain recombines TRBV6-1 with TRBJ2-1; D perhaps matches TRBD2 (5 bases). Trimming pared 3 bases from V and 7 bases from J, leaving 10 bases between. Germline CDR1 is MNHNS and CDR2 is SASEGT. This CDR3 contains 13 residues. CDR3: CASSEVRGNEQFF. In DNA form, the CDR3 reads TGTGCCAGCAGTGAGGTACGGGGAAATGAGCAGTTCTTC.

The chain has TRBV11-1 and TRBJ1-6, with TRBD1 matching 9 bases. The germline gives CDR1 SGHAT, CDR2 FQDESV (reference sequence). There are 15 residues in the CDR3. With V trimmed by 5 bases and J by 6 bases, 5 bases remained unmatched. CDR3 amino acids: CASSRIQGANSPLHF. The CDR3 DNA reads TGTGCCAGCAGCCGCATACAGGGGGCTAATTCACCCCTCCACTTT.

The genes are TRBV6-4 and TRBJ2-1, with 7 positions matching TRBD2. The CDR3 loop spans 16 amino acids. The J segment lost 6 bases and the V segment lost 0 bases, leaving 8 bases of the junction unmatched. Germline V lookup: CDR1 MRHNA, CDR2 SNTAGT. Written as DNA, the CDR3 is TGTGCCAGCAGTGACTCGGTAGAGGGCGGGGGCAATGAGCAGTTCTTC. Its translation is CASSDSVEGGGNEQFF.

J is TRBJ1-1 and V is TRBV5-5; D unclear. V lost 1 base and J lost 3, with 7 bases in between. This CDR3 comprises 13 residues. The V gene's germline CDR1 is SGHKS and CDR2 YYEKEE (reference sequence). Written as DNA, the CDR3 is TGTGCCAGCAGCTTGAAAGGAGACACTGAAGCTTTCTTT. The encoded protein is CASSLKGDTEAFF.

The chain couples TRBV4-1 to TRBJ2-2; the D gene is possibly TRBD2 (5 bases). CDR1 is MGHRA and CDR2 is YSYEKL in the germline V gene. The V end lost 0 bases, the J end lost 5 bases, and 10 bases lay between the germline ends. This CDR3 is 15 amino acids long. CDR3 sequence: CASSQDGRRTGELFF. The CDR3, as DNA: TGCGCCAGCAGCCAAGATGGGAGAAGGACCGGGGAGCTGTTTTTT.

The chain has TRBV12-5 and TRBJ2-7; 7 bases fit TRBD1. Germline-derived CDR1 and CDR2 are LGHNT and FRNRAP. The V and J ends lost 6 bases and 2 bases, in that order; junction bases with no gene match: 7. There are 14 residues in the CDR3. CDR3 residues: CASGFTGATYEQYF. The CDR3 DNA is TGTGCTAGTGGATTTACAGGGGCAACCTACGAGCAGTACTTC.

The chain carries TRBV4-1 and TRBJ1-1; D is possibly TRBD1 (6 bases). V was pared by 3 bases and J by 2 bases, with 13 bases between. Germline CDR1 reads MGHRA; CDR2 reads YSYEKL. The CDR3 totals 15 residues. The CDR3 nucleotides read TGCGCCAGCAGCCACTACCAGGGGCGAAACACTGAAGCTTTCTTT. Encoded protein: CASSHYQGRNTEAFF.

The chain links TRBV30 to TRBJ1-2; tentative D call: TRBD1 (5 bases). The CDR3 sequence is 15 residues long. In germline, CDR1 is GTSNPN, CDR2 SVGIG (reference sequence). Trimming took off 0 bases at V and 4 bases at J, with 15 bases between the two ends. The chain's CDR3 is CAWSVVAGQIYGYTF. The CDR3 DNA follows: TGTGCCTGGAGTGTAGTAGCGGGGCAGATCTATGGCTACACCTTC.

The chain carries TRBV27 and TRBJ2-5, with a tentative D call TRBD2 (7 bases). Germline loops: CDR1 MNHEY, CDR2 SMNVEV (reference sequence). This CDR3 has 13 residues. V was shortened by 2 bases and J by 4 bases, with 8 bases between the two germline ends. CDR3 DNA sequence: TGTGCCAGCAGTTTAAGGGGGGGAGAGACCCAGTACTTC. Translating it yields CASSLRGGETQYF.

This sequence joins TRBV6-1 and TRBJ2-1, with D maybe TRBD2 (6 bases). Trimming left V 4 bases short and J 3 bases short, with 19 bases between. This CDR3 has 17 amino acids. Germline loops: CDR1 MNHNS, CDR2 SASEGT. CDR3 nucleotide sequence: TGTGCCAGCAGTGCCCCCAGGGCCCGGAGGGACTACAATGAGCAGTTCTTC. The encoded protein is CASSAPRARRDYNEQFF.

This chain uses TRBV20-1 with TRBJ2-1, with D perhaps matching TRBD1 (5 bases). This CDR3 region has 10 residues. V was clipped by 3 bases and J by 10 bases, with 7 bases between them. The germline gives CDR1 DFQATT, CDR2 SNEGSKA (reference sequence). CDR3 sequence reads: CSARQGEQFF. The CDR3 coding sequence is TGCAGTGCTAGGCAGGGCGAGCAGTTCTTC.

The J gene is TRBJ1-2, the V gene TRBV6-5; 10 positions agree with TRBD1. Losses at the gene ends were 4 bases for V and 6 bases for J; bases not matched to a gene: 2. The germline CDR1 and CDR2 sequences are MNHEY and SVGAGI. This CDR3 has 13 amino acids. The CDR3 region has the DNA TGTGCCAGCAGTTGGGACAGGGGCCATGGCTACACCTTC. Encoded protein: CASSWDRGHGYTF.

This chain uses TRBV5-1 with TRBJ2-7, with D possibly TRBD2 on 5 matching bases. Trimming pared 0 bases from V and 0 bases from J, leaving 13 bases between. Germline V gives CDR1 SGHRS, CDR2 YFSETQ. This CDR3 has 16 residues. The chain's CDR3 is CASSLGTGYSSYEQYF. In DNA form, the CDR3 reads TGCGCCAGCAGCTTGGGTACGGGATATAGCTCCTACGAGCAGTACTTC.